The next 2 T cell receptor beta chains were all read from a single sample in a study of shared clonotypes between healthy human individuals (dated by TCRdb to 2020 to 2022). Libraries were prepared through the immunoSEQ multiplex PCR assay. TCRdb re-hosts the immuneACCESS table, in-frame sequences only. Its copies lack some clones; in the studies checked, an unresolved V gene accounts for under half of them, and the cause for the rest is not known. For this sample the table gives approximately 980,000 clones, of which roughly 72% were detected only once. About 1.5% of the sample comes from the top ten. Specimen: memory CD4+ T cells sorted from blood. What the cell subset or site label conveys for this sample: CD45RA-negative fraction. The receptors originated from a man younger than 35 in good health.

The chain recombines TRBV5-1 with TRBJ1-3; D remains unclear. V was trimmed by 0 bases and J by 0 bases, leaving 10 bases between them. Germline V gene lookup returns CDR1 SGHRS and CDR2 YFSETQ. The CDR3 spans 16 residues. CDR3 residues: CASSLDVGFSGNTIYF. For the CDR3, the DNA is TGCGCCAGCAGCTTGGATGTAGGATTCTCTGGAAACACCATATATTTT. Drawing the rest from reference TRBV5-1 and TRBJ1-3, the complete variable domain is KAGVTQTPRYLIKTRGQQVTLSCSPISGHRSVSWYQQTPGQGLQFLFEYFSETQRNKGNFPGRFSGRQFSNSRSEMNVSTLELGDSALYLCASSLDVGFSGNTIYFGEGSWLTVV.

This clone was seen only a few times. This same CDR3 is encoded by further DNA sequences in the sample. The V gene is TRBV18, the J gene TRBJ1-5; D not certain. This CDR3 spans 13 amino acids. The ends were cut back, 2 bases at V and 4 bases at J, with 6 bases in the middle. The germline V gene has CDR1 KGHSH and CDR2 LQKENI. CDR3 in DNA: TGTGCCAGCTCACCAAGCGAGAATCAGCCCCAGCATTTT. Amino acids: CASSPSENQPQHF.